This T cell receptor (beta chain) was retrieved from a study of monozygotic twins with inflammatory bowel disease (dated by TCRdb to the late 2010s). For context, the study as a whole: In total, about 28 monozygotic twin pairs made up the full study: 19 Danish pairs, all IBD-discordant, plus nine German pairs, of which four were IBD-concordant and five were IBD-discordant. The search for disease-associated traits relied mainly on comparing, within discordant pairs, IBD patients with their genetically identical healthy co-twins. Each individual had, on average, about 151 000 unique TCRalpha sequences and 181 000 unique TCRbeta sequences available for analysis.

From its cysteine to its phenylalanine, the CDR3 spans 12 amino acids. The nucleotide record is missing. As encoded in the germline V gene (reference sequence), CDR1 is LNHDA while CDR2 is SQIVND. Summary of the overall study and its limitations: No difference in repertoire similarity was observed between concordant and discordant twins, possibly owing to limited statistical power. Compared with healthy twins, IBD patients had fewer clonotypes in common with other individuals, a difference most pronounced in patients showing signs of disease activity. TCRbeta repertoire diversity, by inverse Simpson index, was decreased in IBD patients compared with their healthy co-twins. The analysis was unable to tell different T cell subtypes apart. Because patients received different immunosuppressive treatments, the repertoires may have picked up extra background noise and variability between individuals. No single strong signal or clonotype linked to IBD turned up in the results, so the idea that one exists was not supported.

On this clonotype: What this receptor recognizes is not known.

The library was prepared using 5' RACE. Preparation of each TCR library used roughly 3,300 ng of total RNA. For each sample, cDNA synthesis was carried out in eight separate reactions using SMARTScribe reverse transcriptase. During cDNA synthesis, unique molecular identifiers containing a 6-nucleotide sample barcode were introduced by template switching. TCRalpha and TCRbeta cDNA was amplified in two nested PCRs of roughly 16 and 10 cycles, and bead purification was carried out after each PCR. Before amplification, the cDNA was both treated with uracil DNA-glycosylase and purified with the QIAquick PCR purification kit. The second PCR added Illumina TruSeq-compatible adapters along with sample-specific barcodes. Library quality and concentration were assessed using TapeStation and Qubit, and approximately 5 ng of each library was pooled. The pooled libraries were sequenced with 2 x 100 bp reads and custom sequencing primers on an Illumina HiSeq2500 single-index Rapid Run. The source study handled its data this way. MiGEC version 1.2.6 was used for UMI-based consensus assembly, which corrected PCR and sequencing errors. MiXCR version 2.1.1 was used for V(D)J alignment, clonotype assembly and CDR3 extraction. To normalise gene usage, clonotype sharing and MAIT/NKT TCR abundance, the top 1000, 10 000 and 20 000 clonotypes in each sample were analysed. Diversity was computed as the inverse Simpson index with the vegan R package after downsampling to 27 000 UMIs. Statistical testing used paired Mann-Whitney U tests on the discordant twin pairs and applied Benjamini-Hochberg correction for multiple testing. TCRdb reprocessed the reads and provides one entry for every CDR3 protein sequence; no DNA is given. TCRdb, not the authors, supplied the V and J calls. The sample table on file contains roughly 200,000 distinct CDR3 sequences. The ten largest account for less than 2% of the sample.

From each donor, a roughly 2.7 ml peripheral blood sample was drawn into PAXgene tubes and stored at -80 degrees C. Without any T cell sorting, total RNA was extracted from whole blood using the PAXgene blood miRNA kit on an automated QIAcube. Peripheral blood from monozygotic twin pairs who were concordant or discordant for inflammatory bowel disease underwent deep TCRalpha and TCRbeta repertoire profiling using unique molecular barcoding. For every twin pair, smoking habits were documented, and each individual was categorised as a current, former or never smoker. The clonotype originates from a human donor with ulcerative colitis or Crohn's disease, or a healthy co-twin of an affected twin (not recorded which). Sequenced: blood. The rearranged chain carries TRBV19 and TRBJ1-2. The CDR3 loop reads CASGGGGPGYTF. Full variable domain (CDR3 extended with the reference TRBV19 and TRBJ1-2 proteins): DGGITQSPKYLFRKEGQNVTLSCEQNLNHDAMYWYRQDPGQGLRLIYYSQIVNDFQKGDIAEGYSVSREKKESFPLTVTSAQKNPTAFYLCASGGGGPGYTFGSGTRLTVV.